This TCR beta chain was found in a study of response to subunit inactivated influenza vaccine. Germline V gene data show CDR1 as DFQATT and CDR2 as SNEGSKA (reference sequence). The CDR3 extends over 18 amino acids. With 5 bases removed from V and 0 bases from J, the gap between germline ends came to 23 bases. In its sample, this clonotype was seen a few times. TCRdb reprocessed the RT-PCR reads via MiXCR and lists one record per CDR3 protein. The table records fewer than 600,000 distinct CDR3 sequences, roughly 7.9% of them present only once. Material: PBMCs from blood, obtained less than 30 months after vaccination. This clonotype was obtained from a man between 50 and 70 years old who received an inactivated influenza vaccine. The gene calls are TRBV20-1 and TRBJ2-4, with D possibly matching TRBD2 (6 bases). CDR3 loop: CSAARVGGISLAKNIQYF. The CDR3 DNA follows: TGCAGTGCTGCGAGGGTTGGCGGGATTTCACTAGCCAAAAACATTCAGTACTTC.